What follows are 29 T cell receptor beta chains derived from one specimen sequenced in a study of cytomegalovirus exposure and HLA in healthy donors. The PCR ran on 60 Vbeta and 13 Jbeta primers. Only in-frame clones appear in the TCRdb table, and some are missing; sequencing was by immunoSEQ multiplex PCR. The sample has 120,000 to 150,000 clones, nearly 80% seen once. Sequencing was performed on PBMCs. Receptor source: a woman in her twenties or thirties in good health and CMV-seronegative.

The CDR3: CASPPKPLNVARAGELFF. The DNA for the CDR3 is TGTGCAAGTCCCCCTAAACCCTTAAACGTTGCCCGGGCCGGGGAGCTGTTTTTT. V usage is TRBV12-2 and J usage is TRBJ2-2; the table's D call, TRBD2, was not checked against the DNA. TRBV12-2 is a listed pseudogene. This CDR3 has 18 amino acids.

The J gene is TRBJ1-2, the V gene TRBV5-1; D perhaps matches TRBD1 (5 bases). Between the trimmed V and J ends, which lost 4 bases and 7 bases, there was a span of 14 bases. CDR3 length: 13 residues. Per the germline V gene, CDR1 is SGHRS and CDR2 is YFSETQ. The CDR3 DNA reads as TGCGCCAGCAGCCCCCAGGGAATGACTGGCTACACCTTC. The encoded protein is CASSPQGMTGYTF.

V is TRBV11-1 and J is TRBJ1-2, with TRBD1 matching 8 bases. The CDR3 is 12 amino acids. The V gene's germline CDR1 is SGHAT and CDR2 FQDESV (reference sequence). V lost 4 bases, J lost 7 bases, and 2 bases stayed unmatched. The CDR3 sequence: CASSYGQGGYTF. The CDR3 coding sequence is TGTGCCAGCAGCTACGGACAGGGTGGCTACACCTTC.

The V and J genes are TRBV20-1 and TRBJ2-7; D is undetermined. Germline V lookup: CDR1 DFQATT, CDR2 SNEGSKA (reference sequence). The CDR3 consists of 11 residues. Trimming pared 5 bases from V and 3 bases from J, leaving 8 bases between. The CDR3 reads CSAPVSYEQYF. DNA for the CDR3: TGCAGTGCTCCCGTGAGCTACGAGCAGTACTTC.

This clone was detected a few times. The chain carries TRBV11-2 and TRBJ2-7; 7 bases are a match to TRBD1. Per the germline V gene, CDR1 is SGHAT and CDR2 is FQNNGV. This CDR3 is built from 14 residues. J was trimmed by 0 bases and V by 6 bases; bases with no gene match: 5. As DNA, the CDR3 is TGTGCCAGCAGAATGACAGGGTCCTCCTACGAGCAGTACTTC. Protein product: CASRMTGSSYEQYF.

J is TRBJ1-1 and V is TRBV6-5; D is unclear. There are 13 residues in the CDR3. V lost 8 bases and J lost 0, with 10 bases in between. Germline loops: CDR1 MNHEY, CDR2 SVGAGI. Written as DNA, the CDR3 is TGTGCCAGCTGGGAGCAAATGAACACTGAAGCTTTCTTT. This translates into CASWEQMNTEAFF.

This clone appeared a few times. V gene TRBV7-8 combines with J gene TRBJ2-1; 9 nucleotides agree with TRBD2. The CDR3 sequence is 16 residues long. The ends lost 4 bases at V and 8 bases at J; junction bases unmatched: 12. Germline V lookup: CDR1 SGHVS, CDR2 FQNEAQ. The CDR3 protein is CASSSRGAGGVYEQFF. CDR3 nucleotides: TGTGCCAGCAGCTCCCGCGGAGCGGGGGGTGTCTATGAGCAGTTCTTC.

This sequence joins TRBV6-5 and TRBJ2-1; D remains unclear. V lost 0 bases and J lost 6, with 12 bases in between. The length of the CDR3 is 15 residues. From germline, CDR1 is MNHEY and CDR2 SVGAGI. The CDR3 sequence: CASSYSPGGFNEQFF. The DNA of the CDR3 is TGTGCCAGCAGTTACTCGCCCGGCGGATTCAATGAGCAGTTCTTC.

The V and J genes are TRBV5-4 and TRBJ1-2; D is unresolved. Trimming left V 0 bases short and J 2 bases short, with 17 bases between. CDR3 length: 17 amino acids. Germline CDR1 and CDR2: SGHNT and YYREEE (reference sequence). CDR3 nucleotide sequence: TGTGCCAGCAGCTTGGTATACGACGGGGTTCGGAACTATGGCTACACCTTC. Translation: CASSLVYDGVRNYGYTF.

The rearrangement joins TRBV7-9 to TRBJ1-3; tentatively, D is TRBD1 (5 bases). The CDR3 runs 16 residues. Germline V gene lookup returns CDR1 SEHNR and CDR2 FQNEAQ (reference sequence). The V end lost 5 bases, the J end lost 3 bases, and 17 bases lay between the germline ends. CDR3 in DNA: TGTGCCAGCAGCCCTGCGCGTGGGGCAGGTGGAAACACCATATATTTT. This translates into CASSPARGAGGNTIYF.

The rearrangement uses TRBV27 and TRBJ2-3, with 7 bases fitting TRBD2. The CDR3 has 15 amino acids. J was trimmed by 1 base and V by 6 bases; bases with no gene match: 7. Looked up from germline, CDR1 is MNHEY and CDR2 is SMNVEV (reference sequence). CDR3 protein: CASSLTAGGTDTQYF. CDR3 sequence (DNA): TGTGCCAGCAGCCTCACCGCGGGGGGCACAGATACGCAGTATTTT.

This chain uses TRBV4-1 with TRBJ2-7, with TRBD1 identical over 8 bases. The length of the CDR3 is 16 residues. Germline V gene lookup returns CDR1 MGHRA and CDR2 YSYEKL. The J segment lost 2 bases and the V segment lost 2 bases, leaving 8 bases of the junction unmatched. CDR3 sequence (DNA): TGCGCCAGCAGCCAAACCGGGACAGGAGGGGCCTACGAGCAGTACTTC. Translating it yields CASSQTGTGGAYEQYF.

V usage is TRBV10-1 and J usage is TRBJ2-5; 14 bases align to TRBD2. The CDR3 consists of 16 residues. V gave up 5 bases and J gave up 5 bases; unmatched junction bases: 7. CDR1 WNHNN and CDR2 SYGVQD come from the germline V gene (reference sequence). This CDR3 is CASSSTSGGAWETQYF. The CDR3 DNA is TGCGCCAGCAGTTCGACTAGCGGGGGGGCCTGGGAGACCCAGTACTTC.

CDR3 sequence reads: CASSVEPSGPYEQYF. DNA for the CDR3: TGTGCCAGCAGCGTAGAGCCTAGCGGTCCCTACGAGCAGTACTTC. The chain links TRBV9 to TRBJ2-7, with 7 positions matching TRBD2. CDR3 size: 15 residues. CDR1 and CDR2 from the germline V gene are SGDLS and YYNGEE. Trimming at V came to 0 bases and at J to 2 bases, leaving 5 bases not matched to a gene.

This clone was counted once. This chain links TRBV6-1 with TRBJ1-1, with 10 bases matching TRBD1. The trim removed 7 bases at V and 11 bases at J, leaving 13 bases unmatched. The CDR3 extends over 14 amino acids. Looked up from germline, CDR1 is MNHNS and CDR2 is SASEGT. CDR3 region: CASTTGGRSPGAFF. CDR3 coding DNA: TGTGCCAGCACGACAGGGGGCCGTTCCCCGGGGGCTTTCTTT.

About this clone: The germline gene is not matched at one end of the junction; a read error may be the cause. The CDR3: CASSQGQPKRIF. The CDR3 bases are TGTGCCAGCAGCCAAGGGCAGCCGAAGCGCATCTTC. This chain joins TRBV14 and TRBJ1-2; no firm D call. The CDR3 has 12 amino acids. Germline CDR1 reads SGHDN; CDR2 reads FVKESK.

This chain joins TRBV6-1 and TRBJ2-5; 8 positions agree with TRBD2. V shed 5 bases, J shed 4 bases, and the junction held 6 bases outside the gene matches. Germline values: CDR1 MNHNS, CDR2 SASEGT. CDR3 size: 14 residues. As DNA, the CDR3 is TGTGCCAGCAGTTCGGGGGGGCCGGGAGAGACCCAGTACTTC. Translated, it gives CASSSGGPGETQYF.

This chain links TRBV5-1 with TRBJ1-1, with 7 nucleotides matching TRBD1. The CDR3 is made up of 15 amino acids. Germline CDR1 reads SGHRS; CDR2 reads YFSETQ. After removal of 2 bases from V and 2 bases from J, the junction contained 6 bases not matched to a gene. In DNA, the CDR3 is TGCGCCAGCAGCTTACTTCGACAGGGTAACACTGAAGCTTTCTTT. This gives the protein CASSLLRQGNTEAFF. Full variable domain (rest looked up from reference TRBV5-1 and TRBJ1-1): KAGVTQTPRYLIKTRGQQVTLSCSPISGHRSVSWYQQTPGQGLQFLFEYFSETQRNKGNFPGRFSGRQFSNSRSEMNVSTLELGDSALYLCASSLLRQGNTEAFFGQGTRLTVV.

The V gene is TRBV5-6, the J gene TRBJ2-3; a possible D gene is TRBD2 (6 bases). CDR3 size: 14 residues. Germline CDR1 reads SGHDT; CDR2 reads YYEEEE. V lost 4 bases and J 3 bases, leaving 12 bases between the germline ends. CDR3 protein: CASSEAGRTDTQYF. For the CDR3, the DNA is TGTGCCAGCAGCGAGGCGGGGAGAACAGATACGCAGTATTTT.

This clone was detected only a few times. This chain joins TRBV5-1 and TRBJ1-4, with 9 nucleotides matching TRBD1. Germline CDR1 is SGHRS and CDR2 is YFSETQ. The V gene end was trimmed by 4 bases and the J gene end by 6 bases; junction bases not matched to a gene: 7. The CDR3 length is 15 residues. CDR3 sequence (DNA): TGCGCCAGCAGCCGGGGACAGGGAAAGGATGAAAAACTGTTTTTT. It is translated as CASSRGQGKDEKLFF.

The chain links TRBV7-8 to TRBJ2-7; 8 positions agree with TRBD1. The CDR3 consists of 15 residues. Germline V gives CDR1 SGHVS, CDR2 FQNEAQ. The V gene end was trimmed by 4 bases and the J gene end by 6 bases; junction bases not matched to a gene: 11. This CDR3 is CASSSYRTGFGEQYF. In DNA, the CDR3 is TGTGCCAGCAGCTCGTACCGGACAGGGTTCGGCGAGCAGTACTTC.

The chain carries TRBV5-1 and TRBJ1-4; TRBD1 aligns across 9 bases. CDR1 SGHRS and CDR2 YFSETQ come from the germline V gene. The CDR3 is 14 residues long. The V gene end was trimmed by 3 bases and the J gene end by 7 bases; junction bases not matched to a gene: 4. The CDR3, as DNA: TGCGCCAGCAGCTGGACAGGGGAGAGTGAAAAACTGTTTTTT. As protein: CASSWTGESEKLFF.

The chain recombines TRBV5-1 with TRBJ2-7; the D gene is possibly TRBD1 (6 bases). This CDR3 is built from 14 residues. V lost 4 bases, J lost 3 bases, and 14 bases lay in between. Germline V gene data show CDR1 as SGHRS and CDR2 as YFSETQ. The CDR3 DNA reads as TGCGCCAGCAGCCGACCGGACAGCAACTACGAGCAGTACTTC. Translated: CASSRPDSNYEQYF.

The rearrangement uses TRBV7-9 and TRBJ1-5, with 9 bases fitting TRBD1. Germline CDR1 SEHNR, CDR2 FQNEAQ (reference sequence). This CDR3 is built from 14 residues. V was clipped by 5 bases and J by 7 bases; unmatched bases: 6. CDR3 DNA: TGTGCCAGCAGCCAACAGGGGGCTTGGCAGCCCCAGCATTTT. Amino acids: CASSQQGAWQPQHF.

The gene calls are TRBV7-2 and TRBJ1-1; D gene uncertain. The CDR3 consists of 17 residues. Germline V gives CDR1 SGHTA, CDR2 FQGNSA. The V end was cut by 8 bases, the J end by 0 bases, with 22 bases between. CDR3 in DNA: TGTGCCAGCGTGAGGGTTCCTACCTATGCTCTGAACACTGAAGCTTTCTTT. Protein sequence: CASVRVPTYALNTEAFF.

The J gene is TRBJ2-7, the V gene TRBV7-5; the table's TRBD2 call for D was not verified on the DNA. TRBV7-5 is recorded as a pseudogene. CDR3 length: 15 residues. The CDR3 DNA is TGTGCCAGAAGCCCTAAGGGGGGGAACCCCTACGAGCAGTACTTC. Residues: CARSPKGGNPYEQYF.

The rearrangement links TRBV11-2 to TRBJ2-7; TRBD2 matches 8 bases. CDR1 is SGHAT and CDR2 is FQNNGV in the germline V gene. CDR3 length: 15 residues. Germline trimming cut 5 bases from V and 6 bases from J; bases unmatched to any gene: 12. The CDR3 loop reads CASSLGRGSFLEQYF. CDR3 in DNA: TGTGCCAGCAGCCTCGGGAGGGGTTCTTTTCTCGAGCAGTACTTC.

J is TRBJ2-3 and V is TRBV30, with TRBD2 matching over 9 bases. V lost 0 bases and J lost 4; bases outside the gene matches: 5. The CDR3 totals 15 residues. In germline, CDR1 is GTSNPN, CDR2 SVGIG (reference sequence). The CDR3 protein is CAWSVWRGGADTQYF. The DNA for the CDR3 is TGTGCCTGGAGTGTATGGCGGGGGGGGGCAGATACGCAGTATTTT.

V gene TRBV9 combines with J gene TRBJ2-7; 8 nucleotides match TRBD1. J gave up 5 bases and V 3 bases, and 1 base lay outside the gene matches. The CDR3 runs 12 residues. The germline V gene encodes CDR1 SGDLS and CDR2 YYNGEE. This chain's CDR3 is CASSGTGHEQYF. CDR3 nucleotide sequence: TGTGCCAGCAGCGGGACAGGGCACGAGCAGTACTTC. The complete variable domain, with remaining parts taken from reference TRBV9 and TRBJ2-7, reads DSGVTQTPKHLITATGQRVTLRCSPRSGDLSVYWYQQSLDQGLQFLIQYYNGEERAKGNILERFSAQQFPDLHSELNLSSLELGDSALYFCASSGTGHEQYFGPGTRLTVT.